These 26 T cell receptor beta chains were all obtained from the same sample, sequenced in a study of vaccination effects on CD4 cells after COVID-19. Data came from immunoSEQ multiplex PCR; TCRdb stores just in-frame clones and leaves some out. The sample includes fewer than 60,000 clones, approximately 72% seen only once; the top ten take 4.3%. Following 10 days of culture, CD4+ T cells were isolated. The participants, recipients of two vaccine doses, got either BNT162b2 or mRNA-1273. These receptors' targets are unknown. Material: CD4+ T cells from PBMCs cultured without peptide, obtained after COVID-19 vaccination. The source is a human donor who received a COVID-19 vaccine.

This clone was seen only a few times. The CDR3 DNA reads as TGTGCCAGTAGTATGAGAAGGGGTAGCAATCAGCCCCAGCATTTT. This gives the protein CASSMRRGSNQPQHF. The chain carries TRBV19 and TRBJ1-5; D possibly corresponds to TRBD1 (5 bases). With 3 bases removed from V and 0 bases from J, the gap between germline ends came to 9 bases. This CDR3 spans 15 amino acids. CDR1 is LNHDA and CDR2 is SQIVND in the germline V gene (reference sequence).

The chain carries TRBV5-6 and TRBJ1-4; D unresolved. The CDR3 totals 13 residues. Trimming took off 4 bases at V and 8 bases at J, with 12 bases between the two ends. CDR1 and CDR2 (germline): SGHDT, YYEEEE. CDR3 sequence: CASSAPGVEKLFF. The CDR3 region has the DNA TGTGCCAGCAGCGCCCCCGGGGTCGAAAAACTGTTTTTT. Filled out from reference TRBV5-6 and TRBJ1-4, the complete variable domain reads DAGVTQSPTHLIKTRGQQVTLRCSPKSGHDTVSWYQQALGQGPQFIFQYYEEEERQRGNFPDRFSGHQFPNYSSELNVNALLLGDSALYLCASSAPGVEKLFFGSGTQLSVL.

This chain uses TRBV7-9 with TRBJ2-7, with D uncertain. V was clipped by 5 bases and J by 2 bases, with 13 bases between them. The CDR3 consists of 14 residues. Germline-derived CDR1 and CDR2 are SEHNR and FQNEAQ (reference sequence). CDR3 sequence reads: CASSILRRPYEQYF. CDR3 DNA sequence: TGTGCCAGCAGCATCCTCAGGAGACCCTACGAGCAGTACTTC.

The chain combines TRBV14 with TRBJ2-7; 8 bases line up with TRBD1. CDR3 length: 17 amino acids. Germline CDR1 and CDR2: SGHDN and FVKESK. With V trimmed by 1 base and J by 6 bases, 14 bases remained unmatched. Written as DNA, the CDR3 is TGTGCCAGCAGCCAAGCGGGGATTAGAACAGGGGGGCTCGAGCAGTACTTC. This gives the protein CASSQAGIRTGGLEQYF. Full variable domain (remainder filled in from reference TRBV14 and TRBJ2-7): EAGVTQFPSHSVIEKGQTVTLRCDPISGHDNLYWYRRVMGKEIKFLLHFVKESKQDESGMPNNRFLAERTGGTYSTLKVQPAELEDSGVYFCASSQAGIRTGGLEQYFGPGTRLTVT.

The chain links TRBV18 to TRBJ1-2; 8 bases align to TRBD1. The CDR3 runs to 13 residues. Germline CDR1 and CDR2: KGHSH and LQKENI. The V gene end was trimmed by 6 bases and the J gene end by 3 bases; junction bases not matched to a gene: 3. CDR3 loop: CASSIQGDYGYTF. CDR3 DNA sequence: TGTGCCAGCTCGATACAGGGGGACTATGGCTACACCTTC.

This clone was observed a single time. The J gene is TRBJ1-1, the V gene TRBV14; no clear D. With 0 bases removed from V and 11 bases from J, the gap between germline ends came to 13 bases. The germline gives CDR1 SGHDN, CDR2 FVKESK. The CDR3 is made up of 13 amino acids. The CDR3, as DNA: TGTGCCAGCAGCCAAGAAGTTCTCCGGTTTGCTTTCTTT. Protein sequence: CASSQEVLRFAFF.

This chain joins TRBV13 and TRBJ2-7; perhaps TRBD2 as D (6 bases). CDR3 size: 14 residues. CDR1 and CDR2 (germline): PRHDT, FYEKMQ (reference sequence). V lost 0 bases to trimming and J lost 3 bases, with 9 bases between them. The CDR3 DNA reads TGTGCCAGCAGCTTAGGTGGGCGGGGCTACGAGCAGTACTTC. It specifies CASSLGGRGYEQYF. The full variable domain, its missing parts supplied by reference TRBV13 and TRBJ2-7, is AAGVIQSPRHLIKEKRETATLKCYPIPRHDTVYWYQQGPGQDPQFLISFYEKMQSDKGSIPDRFSAQQFSDYHSELNMSSLELGDSALYFCASSLGGRGYEQYFGPGTRLTVT.

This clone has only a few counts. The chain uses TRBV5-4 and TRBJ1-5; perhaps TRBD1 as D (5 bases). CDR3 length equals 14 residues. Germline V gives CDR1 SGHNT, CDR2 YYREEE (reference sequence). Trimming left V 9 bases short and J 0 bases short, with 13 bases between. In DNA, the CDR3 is TGTGCCACATACGACAGTTATAGCAATCAGCCCCAGCATTTT. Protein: CATYDSYSNQPQHF.

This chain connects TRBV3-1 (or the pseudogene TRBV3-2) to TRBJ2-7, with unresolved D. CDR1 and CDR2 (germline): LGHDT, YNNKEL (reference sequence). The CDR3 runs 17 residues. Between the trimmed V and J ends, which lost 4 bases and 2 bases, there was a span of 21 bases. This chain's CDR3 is CASSRTAYWAATYEQYF. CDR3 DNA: TGTGCCAGCAGCCGAACAGCGTATTGGGCCGCTACCTACGAGCAGTACTTC.

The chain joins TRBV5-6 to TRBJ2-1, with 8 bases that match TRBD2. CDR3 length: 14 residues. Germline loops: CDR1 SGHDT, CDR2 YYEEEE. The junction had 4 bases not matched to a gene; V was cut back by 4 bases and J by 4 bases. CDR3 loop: CASSRGLGYNEQFF. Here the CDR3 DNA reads TGTGCCAGCAGCAGGGGACTAGGGTACAATGAGCAGTTCTTC.

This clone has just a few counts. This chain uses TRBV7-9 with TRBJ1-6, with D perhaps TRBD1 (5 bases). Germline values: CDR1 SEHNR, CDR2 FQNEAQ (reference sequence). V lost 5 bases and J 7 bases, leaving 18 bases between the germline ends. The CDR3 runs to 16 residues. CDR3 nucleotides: TGTGCCAGCAGCCCATGGGTCAGTCGGGGCAATTCACCCCTCCACTTT. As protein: CASSPWVSRGNSPLHF.

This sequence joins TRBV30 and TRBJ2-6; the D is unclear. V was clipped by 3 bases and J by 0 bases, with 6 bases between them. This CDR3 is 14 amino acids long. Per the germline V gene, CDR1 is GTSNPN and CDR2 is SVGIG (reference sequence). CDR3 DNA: TGTGCCTGGAGACTCATCTCTGGGGCCAACGTCCTGACTTTC. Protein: CAWRLISGANVLTF.

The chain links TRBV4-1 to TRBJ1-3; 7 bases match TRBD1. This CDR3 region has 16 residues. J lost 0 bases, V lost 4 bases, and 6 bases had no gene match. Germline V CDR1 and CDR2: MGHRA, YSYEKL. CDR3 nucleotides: TGCGCCAGCAGCCCGGGCAGGGGGACCTCTGGAAACACCATATATTTT. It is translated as CASSPGRGTSGNTIYF.

This CDR3 is CASSQETGHDQPQHF. For the CDR3, the DNA is TGTGCCAGCAGCCAAGAGACAGGGCACGATCAGCCCCAGCATTTT. This rearrangement joins TRBV4-2 to TRBJ1-5, with TRBD1 identical over 7 bases. V dropped 0 bases and J dropped 5; count of bases not matched to a gene: 4. CDR1 and CDR2 (germline): LGHNA, YNFKEQ. The CDR3 has 15 residues.

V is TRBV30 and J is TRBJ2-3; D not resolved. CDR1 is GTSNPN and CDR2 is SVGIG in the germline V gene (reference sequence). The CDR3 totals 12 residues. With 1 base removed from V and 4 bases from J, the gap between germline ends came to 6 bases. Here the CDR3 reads CAWSEVADTQYF. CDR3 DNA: TGTGCCTGGAGTGAGGTGGCAGATACGCAGTATTTT.

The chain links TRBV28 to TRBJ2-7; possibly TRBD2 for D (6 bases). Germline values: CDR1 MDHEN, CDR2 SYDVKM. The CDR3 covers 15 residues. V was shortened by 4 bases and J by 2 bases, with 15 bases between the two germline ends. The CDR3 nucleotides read TGTGCCAGCAGTTCCACGGGAGTAGGGACCTACGAGCAGTACTTC. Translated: CASSSTGVGTYEQYF. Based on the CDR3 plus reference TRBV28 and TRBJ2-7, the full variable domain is DVKVTQSSRYLVKRTGEKVFLECVQDMDHENMFWYRQDPGLGLRLIYFSYDVKMKEKGDIPEGYSVSREKKERFSLILESASTNQTSMYLCASSSTGVGTYEQYFGPGTRLTVT.

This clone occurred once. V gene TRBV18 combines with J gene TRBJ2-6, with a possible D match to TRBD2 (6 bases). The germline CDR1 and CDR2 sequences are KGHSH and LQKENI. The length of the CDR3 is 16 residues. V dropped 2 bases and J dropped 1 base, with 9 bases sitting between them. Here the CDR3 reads CASSPVGGSGANVLTF. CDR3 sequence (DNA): TGTGCCAGCTCACCAGTTGGGGGGTCTGGGGCCAACGTCCTGACTTTC.

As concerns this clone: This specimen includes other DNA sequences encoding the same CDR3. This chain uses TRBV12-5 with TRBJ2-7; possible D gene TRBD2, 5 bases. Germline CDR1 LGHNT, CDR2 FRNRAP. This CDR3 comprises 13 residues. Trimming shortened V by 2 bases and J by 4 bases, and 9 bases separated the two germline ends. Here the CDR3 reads CASGLTGSYEQYF. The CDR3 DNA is TGTGCTAGTGGTTTGACGGGGTCTTACGAGCAGTACTTC.

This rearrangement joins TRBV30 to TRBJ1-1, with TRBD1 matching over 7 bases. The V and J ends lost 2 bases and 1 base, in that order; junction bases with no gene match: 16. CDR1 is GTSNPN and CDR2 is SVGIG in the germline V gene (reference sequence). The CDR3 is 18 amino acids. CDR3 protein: CAWSIGRGDFRGNTEAFF. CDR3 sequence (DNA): TGTGCCTGGAGTATCGGCAGGGGGGACTTTAGGGGGAACACTGAAGCTTTCTTT. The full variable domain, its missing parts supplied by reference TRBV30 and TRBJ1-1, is SQTIHQWPATLVQPVGSPLSLECTVEGTSNPNLYWYRQAAGRGLQLLFYSVGIGQISSEVPQNLSASRPQDRQFILSSKKLLLSDSGFYLCAWSIGRGDFRGNTEAFFGQGTRLTVV.

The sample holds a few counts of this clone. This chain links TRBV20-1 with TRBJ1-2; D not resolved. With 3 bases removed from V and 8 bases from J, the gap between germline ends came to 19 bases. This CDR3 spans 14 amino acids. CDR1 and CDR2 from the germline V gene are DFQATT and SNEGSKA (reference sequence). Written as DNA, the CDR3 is TGCAGTGCTAGTCTCGGTACATCATCCGGCGGCTACACCTTC. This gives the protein CSASLGTSSGGYTF.

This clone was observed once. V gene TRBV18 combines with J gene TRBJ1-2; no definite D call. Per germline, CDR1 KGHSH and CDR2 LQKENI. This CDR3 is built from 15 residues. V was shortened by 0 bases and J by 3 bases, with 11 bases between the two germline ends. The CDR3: CASSPPLQVHYGYTF. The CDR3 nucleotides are TGTGCCAGCTCACCACCGCTGCAGGTCCACTATGGCTACACCTTC.

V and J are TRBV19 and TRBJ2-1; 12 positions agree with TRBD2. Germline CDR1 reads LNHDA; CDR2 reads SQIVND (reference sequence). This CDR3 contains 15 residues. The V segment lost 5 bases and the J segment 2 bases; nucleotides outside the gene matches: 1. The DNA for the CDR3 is TGTGCCAGTAGTCCTAGCGGGGGGGCCTACAATGAGCAGTTCTTC. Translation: CASSPSGGAYNEQFF.

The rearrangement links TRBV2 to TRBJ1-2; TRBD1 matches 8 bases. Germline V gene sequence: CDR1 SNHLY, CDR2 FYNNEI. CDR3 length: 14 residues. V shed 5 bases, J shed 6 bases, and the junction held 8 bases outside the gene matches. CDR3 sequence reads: CASSYTGGPNGYTF. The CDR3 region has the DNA TGTGCCAGCAGTTATACAGGGGGGCCAAATGGCTACACCTTC.

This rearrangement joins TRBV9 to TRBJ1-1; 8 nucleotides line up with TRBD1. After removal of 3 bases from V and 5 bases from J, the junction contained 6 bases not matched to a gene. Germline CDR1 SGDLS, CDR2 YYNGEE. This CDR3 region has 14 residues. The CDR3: CASSATGERTEAFF. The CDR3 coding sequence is TGTGCCAGCAGCGCGACAGGGGAGAGAACTGAAGCTTTCTTT. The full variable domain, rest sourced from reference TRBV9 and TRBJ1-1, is DSGVTQTPKHLITATGQRVTLRCSPRSGDLSVYWYQQSLDQGLQFLIQYYNGEERAKGNILERFSAQQFPDLHSELNLSSLELGDSALYFCASSATGERTEAFFGQGTRLTVV.

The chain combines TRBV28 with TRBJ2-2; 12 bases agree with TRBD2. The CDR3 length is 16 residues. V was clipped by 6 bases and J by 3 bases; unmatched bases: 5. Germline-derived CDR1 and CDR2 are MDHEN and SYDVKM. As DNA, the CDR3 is TGTGCCAGCAGGGGACTAGCGGGTCATGACACCGGGGAGCTGTTTTTT. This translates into CASRGLAGHDTGELFF.

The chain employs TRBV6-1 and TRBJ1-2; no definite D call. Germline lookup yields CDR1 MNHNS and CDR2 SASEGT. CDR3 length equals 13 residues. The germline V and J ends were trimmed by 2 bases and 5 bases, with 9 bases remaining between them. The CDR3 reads CASSEKGRYGYTF. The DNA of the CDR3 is TGTGCCAGCAGTGAAAAGGGTCGGTATGGCTACACCTTC.